Listed below are T cell receptor beta chains from one sample, sequenced in a study of shared clonotypes between healthy human individuals. The assay was immunoSEQ multiplex PCR, and TCRdb's table has in-frame clones only and misses some. The table has 400,000 to 500,000 clones, 76% seen once. Specimen: PBMCs. These receptors originate from a woman in her 40s in good health. Some clones in this sample may be carry-over from other donors' samples. Each CDR3 is given with its conserved first and last residue. The D gene is left open where the match is weak. Size is omitted from some rows. Given values are once, few, many or a class for expanded clones.

V gene	J gene	D gene	clone size	CDR3 protein	CDR3 DNA
TRBV6-6	TRBJ2-1	TRBD1	.	CASSVQDRAYNEQFF	TGTGCCAGCAGTGTTCAGGACAGGGCCTACAATGAGCAGTTCTTC
TRBV9	TRBJ2-3	.	.	CASSIQRGSTDTQYF	TGTGCCAGCAGCATACAAAGGGGGAGCACAGATACGCAGTATTTT
TRBV6-1	TRBJ2-3	TRBD2	.	CASRGGLAGGDTQYF	TGTGCCAGCAGGGGGGGACTAGCGGGAGGGGATACGCAGTATTTT
TRBV6-5	TRBJ2-1	.	.	CASSTATSSYNEQFF	TGTGCCAGCAGTACTGCTACTAGCTCCTACAATGAGCAGTTCTTC
TRBV5-1	TRBJ1-1	.	many	CASSPVGTRRPLGIRGPEAFF	TGCGCCAGCAGCCCGGTCGGGACTCGACGACCCTTAGGGATCAGAGGCCCCGAAGCTTTCTTT
TRBV7-9	TRBJ2-7	TRBD2	.	CASSQWALADYEQYF	TGTGCCAGCAGCCAATGGGCCCTAGCGGACTACGAGCAGTACTTC
TRBV27	TRBJ2-7	.	.	CASSFAGDSSYEQYF	TGTGCCAGCAGTTTTGCCGGAGACAGCTCCTACGAGCAGTACTTC
TRBV5-1	TRBJ2-5	.	.	CASSPSRPGQETQYF	TGCGCCAGCAGCCCCTCCAGGCCGGGCCAAGAGACCCAGTACTTC
TRBV6-5	TRBJ2-1	.	few	CASRTGTARNNEQFF	TGTGCCAGCAGAACAGGGACGGCCCGGAACAATGAGCAGTTCTTC
TRBV28	TRBJ1-1	TRBD1	.	CASSTSDREAFF	TGTGCCAGCAGTACCTCGGACAGGGAAGCTTTCTTT
TRBV28	TRBJ1-2	.	.	CASSSPPENYGYTF	TGTGCCAGCAGTTCCCCCCCGGAGAACTATGGCTACACCTTC
TRBV28	TRBJ1-2	.	many	CASSLNAASANGYTF	TGTGCCAGCAGTTTAAATGCGGCCAGTGCAAATGGCTACACCTTC
TRBV19	TRBJ2-2	.	.	CASSIFANTGELFF	TGTGCCAGTAGTATATTCGCCAACACCGGGGAGCTGTTTTTT
TRBV30	TRBJ2-5	.	.	CAWRSGPPRLAQYF	TGTGCCTGGAGAAGTGGCCCTCCCAGGTTGGCCCAGTACTTC
TRBV10-3	TRBJ2-3	.	.	CAIRGVSTDTQYF	TGTGCCATCCGCGGGGTTAGCACAGATACGCAGTATTTT
TRBV11-2	TRBJ2-7	TRBD2	.	CASSLVLAGGPLWYEQYF	TGTGCCAGCAGCTTAGTGCTAGCGGGAGGGCCTCTCTGGTACGAGCAGTACTTC
TRBV28	TRBJ2-3	TRBD1	.	CASSPTGGGSDTQYF	TGTGCCAGCAGTCCAACAGGGGGCGGGTCAGATACGCAGTATTTT
TRBV28	TRBJ1-2	TRBD1	.	CASRTGTGTYGYTF	TGTGCCAGCAGAACCGGGACAGGGACCTATGGCTACACCTTC
TRBV7-2	TRBJ2-3	.	.	CASSLGAQGSGTDTQYF	TGTGCCAGCAGCTTGGGGGCGCAGGGGTCTGGCACAGATACGCAGTATTTT
TRBV5-1	TRBJ2-7	TRBD1	.	CASSLEGDSSYEQYF	TGCGCCAGCAGCTTGGAAGGGGACAGCTCCTACGAGCAGTACTTC